The subject of this entry is one TCR beta chain. Its antigen remains unknown. This record belongs to a study of T cell responses to AZD1222 COVID-19 vaccine. General study points: Donors skewed white British and female; clonal diversity was possibly underestimated. As reported, nearly half of all spike-specific TCRs target variant regions that are unmutated. The repertoires were collected only after the peak T cell response.

The CDR3 totals 14 residues. CDR1 and CDR2 (germline): GTSNPN, SVGIG (reference sequence). The V gene lost 7 bases and the J gene lost 1 base, with 11 bases spanning the gap. Profiling relied on immunoSEQ multiplex PCR, and the TCRdb table lists in-frame clones only, not all of them. The sample consists of around 210,000 clones, roughly 94% of them appearing once. Here the sequenced sample was peripheral blood, taken 28 days after the second dose of the MenACWY control vaccine. The sequence came from an adult who received the MenACWY meningococcal vaccine as a control. The chain joins TRBV30 to TRBJ2-6, with a possible D match to TRBD1 (5 bases). For the CDR3, the DNA is TGTGCCTTGGCTAGGGGATCTGGGGCCAACGTCCTGACTTTC. It is translated as CALARGSGANVLTF.